Below, one T cell receptor beta chain is given with its context. Its target is not known. The data were obtained in a study of T cells expressing NK-cell markers. Overall study context: The authors derived TCR beta repertoires from sorted CD3+CD56+NKG2C+, CD3+CD56+NKG2C- and CD3+CD56-NKG2C+ T cells.

Germline V CDR1 and CDR2: KGHSH, LQKENI. This CDR3 comprises 16 residues. Study-level results: 1.0-7.0% of CD8+ T cells in roughly six donors belonged to dominant NKG2C+ clonotypes.

TCRdb re-called the 5' RACE reads and shows each CDR3 protein once, DNA omitted. This sample's table has some 300,000 distinct CDR3 sequences. The chain uses TRBV18 and TRBJ1-1; there is no DNA to check the TCRdb D call of TRBD1. The sequenced sample was blood T cells: a sorted CD56 or NKG2C T cell subset, CD4+ or CD8+ T cells, or bulk PBMC T cells (not recorded which). The origin of this receptor is a man aged 18 to 30 in good health. The CDR3 sequence: CASSQSGGGGNTEAFF.